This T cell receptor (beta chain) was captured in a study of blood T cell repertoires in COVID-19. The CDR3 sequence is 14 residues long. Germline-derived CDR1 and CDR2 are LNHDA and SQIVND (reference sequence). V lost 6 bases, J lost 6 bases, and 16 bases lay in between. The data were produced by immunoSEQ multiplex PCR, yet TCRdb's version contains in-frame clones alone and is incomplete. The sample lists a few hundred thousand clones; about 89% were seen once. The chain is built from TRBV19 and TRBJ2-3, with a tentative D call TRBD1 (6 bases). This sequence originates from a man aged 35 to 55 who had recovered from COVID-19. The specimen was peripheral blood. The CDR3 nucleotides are TGTGCCAGTAGCCTCAGGGGCCGGGGTGATACGCAGTATTTT. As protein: CASSLRGRGDTQYF.